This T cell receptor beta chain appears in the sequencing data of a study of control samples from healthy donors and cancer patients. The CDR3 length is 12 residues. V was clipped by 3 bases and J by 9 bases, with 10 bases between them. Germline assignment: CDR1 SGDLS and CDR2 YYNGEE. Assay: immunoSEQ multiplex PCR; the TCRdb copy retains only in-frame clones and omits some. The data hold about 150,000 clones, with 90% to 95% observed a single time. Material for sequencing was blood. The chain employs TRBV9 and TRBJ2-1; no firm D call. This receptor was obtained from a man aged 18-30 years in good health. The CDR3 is CASSGIDTEQFF. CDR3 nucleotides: TGTGCCAGCAGCGGAATCGACACTGAGCAGTTCTTC.